This T cell receptor beta chain was recorded in a study of blood T cells in healthy people across ages. The CDR3 has 13 amino acids. Germline-derived CDR1 and CDR2 are SGDLS and YYNGEE. The V end lost 2 bases, the J end lost 1 base, and 1 base lay between the germline ends. Then a second PCR, running roughly 6 to 11 cycles, was carried out with a sample-barcoded 5' primer and a J-beta primer mix. TCRdb reanalysed the 5' RACE reads using MiXCR and keeps one entry per CDR3 protein. The repertoire holds approximately 760,000 distinct CDR3 sequences, with 20% to 25% as singletons. This clonotype came up many times. The same specimen was also included in a second study, on T cells of mothers and their children.

The sample taken for sequencing was blood. The rearrangement uses TRBV9 and TRBJ2-6; D remains ambiguous. This clonotype was sampled from a boy younger than 18 in good health. CDR3 residues: CASSVSGANVLTF. The CDR3 region has the DNA TGTGCCAGCAGCGTGTCTGGGGCCAACGTCCTGACTTTC.